This TCR beta chain was captured by sequencing in a study of identical twins. This clonotype was seen only a few times. As yet, its antigen is unknown. A universal primer site was created by template switching, with the cDNA bearing unique molecular identifiers. TCRdb ran MiXCR on the 5' RACE reads and lists one entry per CDR3 protein. The sample holds approximately 220,000 distinct CDR3 sequences, around 6.8% seen once. General study findings and limits: The analysis was cross-sectional rather than longitudinal within donors. Among out-of-frame alpha sequences shared by twins, low generation probability occurred in excess.

CDR3 length: 14 amino acids. From germline, CDR1 is SGHDT and CDR2 YYEEEE. The V end lost 7 bases, the J end lost 1 base, and 13 bases lay between the germline ends. Another study also made use of these data, one on yellow fever vaccine responses in identical twins.

This chain links TRBV5-6 with TRBJ2-3; D is possibly TRBD1 or TRBD2 (5 bases each). Sequenced input: memory (CD45RO+) T cells sorted from blood. The receptor was isolated from a woman aged 18-29 years in good health. The CDR3 region is CASGRRDGTDTQYF. Here the CDR3 DNA reads TGTGCCAGCGGACGCAGGGACGGCACAGATACGCAGTATTTT.